The clone carrying this T cell receptor (beta chain) was counted at least ten times. The sample is drawn from a study of T cells in Graves' hyperthyroidism and ophthalmopathy. Study as a whole: Blood was drawn when the patient was first diagnosed and still untreated.

Each 10 ml fresh peripheral blood draw supplied the PBMCs. The V gene lost 3 bases and the J gene lost 5 bases, with 16 bases spanning the gap. Germline V lookup: CDR1 DFQATT, CDR2 SNEGSKA (reference sequence). CDR3 length: 15 residues. TCR beta CDR3 regions were amplified from RNA. A set of HTBI primers served as the primers for a first-round RT-PCR of the TCR CDR3. Each CDR3 protein is one row after TCRdb ran MiXCR on the multiplex PCR reads. Here the sample spans a few hundred thousand distinct CDR3 sequences, roughly 15% being singletons. The chain is built from TRBV20-1 and TRBJ2-2, with D possibly being TRBD1 (6 bases). The TCR was taken from a woman between 40 and 55 years old with Graves' ophthalmopathy. Material for sequencing was blood. DNA of the CDR3: TGCAGTGCTAGTAAATTCGGGACAAGAACCGGGGAGCTGTTTTTT. Amino acids: CSASKFGTRTGELFF.